The next 10 T cell receptor beta chains were all read from a single sample in a study of identical twins. TCRdb reanalysed the 5' RACE reads using MiXCR and keeps one entry per CDR3 protein. The sample carries 1,800,000 or so distinct CDR3 sequences, about 32% recorded once. The sequencing sample was made of cord blood. The receptor source for this set is a newborn girl in good health.

This chain links TRBV12-3 or TRBV12-4 with TRBJ1-4; perhaps TRBD1 as D (6 bases). V lost 3 bases, J lost 3 bases, and 26 bases lay in between. CDR3 size: 20 residues. The CDR3 loop reads CASSFKGRGLVFGANEKLFF. The DNA of the CDR3 is TGTGCCAGCAGTTTTAAGGGCAGGGGATTAGTTTTTGGAGCTAATGAAAAACTGTTTTTT.

This rearrangement joins TRBV24-1 to TRBJ2-7; 12 bases are shared with TRBD2. CDR1 and CDR2 (germline): KGHDR, SFDVKD. The CDR3 has 16 amino acids. The V segment lost 4 bases and the J segment 7 bases; nucleotides outside the gene matches: 10. The DNA for the CDR3 is TGTGCCACCAGTGACGCGGGACTAGCGGGTGACAATGAGCAGTACTTC. Its protein is CATSDAGLAGDNEQYF.

The V call is TRBV11-2, the J call TRBJ2-3; D ambiguous. The CDR3 extends over 15 amino acids. CDR1 is SGHAT, CDR2 FQNNGV, per germline. The ends were cut back, 3 bases at V and 2 bases at J, with 12 bases in the middle. The CDR3 sequence: CASSFPRTLTDTQYF. CDR3 in DNA: TGTGCCAGCAGCTTTCCCAGAACCCTCACAGATACGCAGTATTTT.

J is TRBJ2-2 and V is TRBV12-3 or TRBV12-4; TRBD1 is a possible D gene (6 bases). V was shortened by 7 bases and J by 7 bases, with 16 bases between the two germline ends. The CDR3 is 14 amino acids. CDR3 residues: CASTPTGLNGELFF. The CDR3, as DNA: TGTGCCAGCACCCCGACAGGTTTGAACGGGGAGCTGTTTTTT.

This clonotype was detected many times. The chain recombines TRBV6-6 with TRBJ1-4; TRBD1 aligns across 7 bases. CDR1 MNHNY and CDR2 SVGAGI come from the germline V gene (reference sequence). This CDR3 has 14 residues. V dropped 2 bases and J dropped 7; count of bases not matched to a gene: 4. CDR3: CASSYGRGSEKLFF. The CDR3 nucleotides are TGTGCCAGCAGTTACGGCAGGGGGAGTGAAAAACTGTTTTTT.

V and J are TRBV4-2 and TRBJ1-2, with 11 positions matching TRBD1. The germline CDR1 and CDR2 sequences are LGHNA and YNFKEQ. Losses at the gene ends were 4 bases for V and 4 bases for J; bases not matched to a gene: 5. This CDR3 has 15 residues. CDR3 loop: CASSPWTGGSYGYTF. In DNA, the CDR3 is TGTGCCAGCAGCCCCTGGACAGGGGGCAGCTATGGCTACACCTTC.

Concerning this clonotype itself: A much bigger clone sits one base away, suggesting this may be a read error. The rearrangement joins TRBV6-1 to TRBJ1-2, with D uncertain. The CDR3 length is 13 residues. Germline V gives CDR1 MNHNS, CDR2 SASEGT. The CDR3 region is CAGSEPASYGYTF. The CDR3 DNA reads as TGTGCCGGCAGTGAACCAGCATCCTATGGCTACACCTTC.

This clonotype occurred a few times. The rearrangement uses TRBV6-1 and TRBJ2-1; TRBD2 matches 10 bases. This CDR3 has 16 amino acids. Germline V CDR1 and CDR2: MNHNS, SASEGT. With 6 bases clipped from V and 4 bases from J, the junction kept 9 bases outside the gene matches. The CDR3 loop reads CASREASGSWYNEQFF. The CDR3 DNA reads as TGTGCCAGCAGAGAGGCTAGCGGGAGTTGGTACAATGAGCAGTTCTTC.

The chain couples TRBV20-1 to TRBJ1-2, with D unresolved. The CDR3 consists of 14 residues. Trimming took off 1 base at V and 4 bases at J, with 13 bases between the two ends. From germline, CDR1 is DFQATT and CDR2 SNEGSKA (reference sequence). Here the CDR3 reads CSARVGATSYGYTF. The DNA of the CDR3 is TGCAGTGCTAGAGTGGGCGCGACGAGCTATGGCTACACCTTC.

About this clonotype itself: The junction differs from germline at one of its ends, possibly a read error. The gene calls are TRBV20-1 and TRBJ2-1; 8 bases fit TRBD1. The germline gives CDR1 DFQATT, CDR2 SNEGSKA (reference sequence). The CDR3 runs 12 residues. The CDR3 nucleotides are TGCAGTGCTAGCCCAGGGGGCAATGAGCAGTTGTTC. This gives the protein CSASPGGNEQLF.